This TCR beta chain stems from a study of OX40 agonist ivuxolimab in advanced cancers. General observations from the study: Low clonal expansion, among the lowest seen, marked partial responders at 0.1-3.0 mg/kg.

As regards this clone: The antigen remains unidentified.

Individuals having autoimmune disease history or systemic immunosuppression were not enrolled. Method: immunoSEQ multiplex PCR; TCRdb's copy keeps in-frame clones and lacks some. The sample records more than 50,000 clones, about 88% being singletons. Trimming shortened V by 4 bases and J by 1 base, and 18 bases separated the two germline ends. The CDR3 extends over 18 amino acids. Germline values: CDR1 SGDLS, CDR2 YYNGEE. The clonotype was recovered from an adult with an advanced solid tumor such as melanoma, head and neck, liver or kidney cancer. Sequencing was performed on CD4+ or CD8+ T cells sorted from blood, taken in a trial of the OX40 agonist ivuxolimab. V gene TRBV9 combines with J gene TRBJ2-6; D may be TRBD1 or TRBD2 (6 bases each). CDR3 protein: CASSRGGSELSGANVLTF. DNA for the CDR3: TGTGCCAGCAGCCGAGGGGGGTCTGAGCTGTCTGGGGCCAACGTCCTGACTTTC.